This T cell receptor beta chain was observed in a study of graft-versus-host responses after intestinal transplantation. Study-wide background: Once they had received anti-thymocyte globulin induction, all recipients took tacrolimus and steroids for around 3 years.

With V trimmed by 3 bases and J by 1 base, 8 bases remained unmatched. There are 16 residues in the CDR3. The germline V gene has CDR1 KGHSH and CDR2 LQKENI. TCRdb's table, derived via immunoSEQ multiplex PCR, lists solely in-frame clones and lacks some. The sample yields about 94,000 clones, roughly 91% seen once. Comments on this clone: Its antigen is as yet unknown.

This clonotype originated in a human donor who received an intestinal transplant. This chain links TRBV18 with TRBJ2-7, with 8 bases matching TRBD2. This material consisted of unstimulated CD8+ T cells sorted from spleen or lymph node cells, taken before intestinal transplant. Here the CDR3 reads CASSPISGEGSYEQYF. The DNA for the CDR3 is TGTGCCAGCTCACCGATTAGCGGGGAGGGGTCCTACGAGCAGTACTTC.